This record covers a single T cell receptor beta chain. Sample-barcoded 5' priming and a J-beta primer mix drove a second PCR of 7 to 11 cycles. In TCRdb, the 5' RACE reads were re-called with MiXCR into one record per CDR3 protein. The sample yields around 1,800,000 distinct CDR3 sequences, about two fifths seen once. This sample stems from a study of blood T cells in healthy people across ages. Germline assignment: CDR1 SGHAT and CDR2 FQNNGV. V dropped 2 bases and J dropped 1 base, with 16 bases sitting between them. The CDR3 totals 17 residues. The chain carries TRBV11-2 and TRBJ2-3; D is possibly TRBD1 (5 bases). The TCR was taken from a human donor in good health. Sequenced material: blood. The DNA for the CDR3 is TGTGCCAGCAGCTTACGGACGACAGTTTGGGGCACAGATACGCAGTATTTT. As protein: CASSLRTTVWGTDTQYF.